The 14 T cell receptor beta chains in this list originate from one sample, sequenced in a study of regulatory T cells in long-lasting Graves disease. Through Arm-PCR of CDR3 regions and iRepertoire HTBI primers, TCR beta libraries were built. TCRdb called the multiplex PCR reads again in MiXCR, with one record for every CDR3 protein. The sample records about 420,000 distinct CDR3 sequences, about a sixth being singletons. Time point described: newly diagnosed GD, antithyroid drugs for less than 3 months. Extracted RNA from PBMCs served as the source of the TCR library. These records were also assigned to another study, of T cells in Graves' hyperthyroidism and ophthalmopathy.

The input for sequencing was peripheral blood mononuclear cells (PBMCs), taken at new diagnosis, from a patient treated with antithyroid drugs. The receptor source for this set is a woman in her late teens or twenties with Graves disease.

This clonotype appeared a few times. The chain couples TRBV5-1 to TRBJ2-3; TRBD2 matches at 10 bases. The J segment lost 0 bases and the V segment lost 5 bases, leaving 3 bases of the junction unmatched. This CDR3 contains 15 residues. From germline, CDR1 is SGHRS and CDR2 YFSETQ. The CDR3 sequence: CASRLLAGSTDTQYF. In DNA form, the CDR3 reads TGCGCCAGCAGATTACTAGCGGGGAGCACAGATACGCAGTATTTT. The full variable domain, completed using reference TRBV5-1 and TRBJ2-3, is KAGVTQTPRYLIKTRGQQVTLSCSPISGHRSVSWYQQTPGQGLQFLFEYFSETQRNKGNFPGRFSGRQFSNSRSEMNVSTLELGDSALYLCASRLLAGSTDTQYFGPGTRLTVL.

This clonotype was found many times. J is TRBJ2-2 and V is TRBV6-1, with D perhaps given as TRBD1 or TRBD2 (5 bases each). CDR1 is MNHNS and CDR2 is SASEGT in the germline V gene. V dropped 1 base and J dropped 6 bases, with 12 bases sitting between them. The length of the CDR3 is 15 residues. CDR3 sequence: CASSEETGGPGELFF. The CDR3 DNA follows: TGTGCCAGCAGTGAAGAAACAGGAGGCCCCGGGGAGCTGTTTTTT.

V is TRBV3-1 and J is TRBJ2-1, with 11 positions matching TRBD2. Germline CDR1 reads LGHDT; CDR2 reads YNNKEL (reference sequence). The CDR3 consists of 18 residues. Trimming at V came to 2 bases and at J to 9 bases, leaving 15 bases not matched to a gene. The CDR3 region has the DNA TGTGCCAGCAGCCAACAGCCCCCGCTACTAGCGGGAGCGGGTGAGCAGTTCTTC. Its translation is CASSQQPPLLAGAGEQFF.

V usage is TRBV6-1 and J usage is TRBJ2-7, with a weak D call TRBD2 (5 bases). The CDR3 extends over 15 amino acids. Germline lookup yields CDR1 MNHNS and CDR2 SASEGT. V dropped 5 bases and J dropped 4 bases, with 18 bases sitting between them. CDR3 sequence reads: CASSKDKPGIYEQYF. The CDR3 DNA sequence: TGTGCCAGCAGTAAAGACAAGCCCGGGATTTACGAGCAGTACTTC.

This clonotype was observed at least ten times. The rearrangement uses TRBV7-8 and TRBJ2-1, with 7 bases matching TRBD2. Trimming cost V 1 base and J 2 bases; bases outside gene matches: 5. CDR1 and CDR2 from the germline V gene are SGHVS and FQNEAQ. The CDR3 length is 16 residues. The CDR3 DNA reads TGTGCCAGCAGCTTAGTCGGCGGGAGTACCTACAATGAGCAGTTCTTC. It encodes CASSLVGGSTYNEQFF.

This clonotype was observed a few times. The J gene is TRBJ2-1, the V gene TRBV29-1; no firm D call. The CDR3 runs 14 residues. The germline gives CDR1 SQVTM, CDR2 ANQGSEA. Trimming took 8 bases from V and 0 from J, leaving 14 bases between them. The CDR3 sequence is CSLAGFSSYNEQFF. As DNA, the CDR3 is TGCAGCCTGGCTGGATTTAGCTCCTACAATGAGCAGTTCTTC.

Only a few counts were recorded for this clonotype. This chain links TRBV6-1 with TRBJ1-1; possible D gene TRBD1, 5 bases. Per germline, CDR1 MNHNS and CDR2 SASEGT. V was trimmed by 4 bases and J by 3 bases, leaving 12 bases between them. The CDR3 loop spans 14 amino acids. CDR3 DNA sequence: TGTGCCAGCAGTGCTCAGGGTTATGACACTGAAGCTTTCTTT. Amino acid sequence: CASSAQGYDTEAFF.

At least ten counts were recorded for this clonotype. The CDR3 is CASSLEGRVTEAFF. CDR3 nucleotides: TGTGCCAGCAGTTTAGAGGGGAGGGTCACTGAAGCTTTCTTT. The chain links TRBV27 to TRBJ1-1; possible D gene TRBD1, 5 bases. V lost 2 bases and J 4 bases, leaving 11 bases between the germline ends. This CDR3 is built from 14 residues. Per the germline V gene, CDR1 is MNHEY and CDR2 is SMNVEV (reference sequence).

The CDR3 sequence: CASSLGAQGYEQYF. In DNA form, the CDR3 reads TGTGCCAGCAGTTTAGGGGCACAGGGCTACGAGCAGTACTTC. The chain recombines TRBV27 with TRBJ2-7, with a weak D call TRBD1 (6 bases). This CDR3 contains 14 residues. Between the trimmed V and J ends, which lost 2 bases and 3 bases, there was a span of 11 bases. Germline V CDR1 and CDR2: MNHEY, SMNVEV (reference sequence).

V and J are TRBV5-6 and TRBJ2-2; D possibly corresponds to TRBD2 (5 bases). V was cut by 6 bases and J by 4 bases, with 13 bases left in between. The CDR3 length is 14 residues. Germline values: CDR1 SGHDT, CDR2 YYEEEE. The CDR3 DNA is TGTGCCAGCACTCTCGTGGGGAGCACCGGGGAGCTGTTTTTT. It is translated as CASTLVGSTGELFF.

The table lists this clonotype with many counts. CDR3 in amino acids: CASSFAGFTDTQYF. The CDR3 bases are TGTGCCAGCAGCTTTGCGGGGTTCACAGATACGCAGTATTTT. V gene TRBV7-9 combines with J gene TRBJ2-3; tentatively, D is TRBD2 (6 bases). Germline assignment: CDR1 SEHNR and CDR2 FQNEAQ (reference sequence). Trimming removed 3 bases from V and 2 bases from J, with 9 bases in between. This CDR3 has 14 residues. Variable domain in full (rest from reference TRBV7-9 and TRBJ2-3): DTGVSQNPRHKITKRGQNVTFRCDPISEHNRLYWYRQTLGQGPEFLTYFQNEAQLEKSRLLSDRFSAERPKGSFSTLEIQRTEQGDSAMYLCASSFAGFTDTQYFGPGTRLTVL.

This clonotype was observed a few times. The chain combines TRBV5-1 with TRBJ1-1, with 9 bases matching TRBD1. CDR3 length equals 15 residues. V was clipped by 0 bases and J by 5 bases; unmatched bases: 5. The V gene's germline CDR1 is SGHRS and CDR2 YFSETQ. For the CDR3, the DNA is TGCGCCAGCAGCTTGGGTGGGACAGGGCCGACTGAAGCTTTCTTT. This codes for CASSLGGTGPTEAFF.

This clonotype was observed at least ten times. The chain employs TRBV11-2 and TRBJ2-2; D remains ambiguous. V was cut by 7 bases and J by 6 bases, with 6 bases left in between. The germline gives CDR1 SGHAT, CDR2 FQNNGV. The CDR3 loop spans 11 amino acids. The CDR3 sequence is CASTLAGELFF. Here the CDR3 DNA reads TGTGCCAGCACCCTTGCCGGGGAGCTGTTTTTT.

This clonotype was seen at least ten times. The genes are TRBV6-2 or TRBV6-3 and TRBJ2-7, with D unresolved. Germline CDR1 is MNHEY and CDR2 is SVGEGT. V gave up 6 bases and J gave up 5 bases, with 11 bases separating them. This CDR3 spans 12 amino acids. The CDR3 coding sequence is TGTGCCAGCAGGGAGAACTTGCACGAGCAGTACTTC. Its translation: CASRENLHEQYF.